The 7 T cell receptor beta chains reported below all come from one sample, sequenced in a study of cytomegalovirus exposure and HLA in healthy donors. Researchers ran the PCR with 60 Vbeta and 13 Jbeta primers. Here immunoSEQ multiplex PCR was the method, and the copy in TCRdb shows in-frame clones only, minus some. The sample contains about 72,000 clones, around three quarters of which appear only once. What was sequenced was PBMCs. The receptor source for this set is a man between 40 and 49 years old in good health and CMV-seronegative.

The rearrangement links TRBV7-3 to TRBJ2-3; TRBD2 aligns across 8 bases. Germline V gene data show CDR1 as SGHTA and CDR2 as FQGTGA. The V and J ends lost 5 bases and 3 bases, in that order; junction bases with no gene match: 4. This CDR3 has 14 residues. The DNA of the CDR3 is TGTGCCAGCAGCCCAAGCGGGAGTACAGATACGCAGTATTTT. Protein: CASSPSGSTDTQYF.

J is TRBJ2-5 and V is TRBV12-5; a weak D match, TRBD1 (5 bases). V shed 2 bases and J shed 5 bases, with 9 bases lying between them. CDR1 is LGHNT and CDR2 is FRNRAP in the germline V gene. CDR3 length: 13 amino acids. CDR3 nucleotide sequence: TGTGCTAGTGGTTTGATCCAGGGTGAGACCCAGTACTTC. This gives the protein CASGLIQGETQYF.

The chain links TRBV5-1 to TRBJ2-1; 10 bases map to TRBD1. V trimming: 4 bases; J trimming: 8 bases; junction bases outside the gene matches: 12. There are 16 residues in the CDR3. Germline assignment: CDR1 SGHRS and CDR2 YFSETQ. The CDR3 DNA sequence: TGCGCCAGCAGCCTCTTAGGGACAGGGGCTTCTGATGAGCAGTTCTTC. The encoded protein is CASSLLGTGASDEQFF. The full variable domain, rest sourced from reference TRBV5-1 and TRBJ2-1, is KAGVTQTPRYLIKTRGQQVTLSCSPISGHRSVSWYQQTPGQGLQFLFEYFSETQRNKGNFPGRFSGRQFSNSRSEMNVSTLELGDSALYLCASSLLGTGASDEQFFGPGTRLTVL.

V gene TRBV4-1 combines with J gene TRBJ2-7, with D perhaps TRBD2 (5 bases). CDR3 size: 15 residues. Germline lookup yields CDR1 MGHRA and CDR2 YSYEKL. V dropped 0 bases and J dropped 2 bases, with 11 bases sitting between them. The CDR3, as DNA: TGCGCCAGCAGCCAAGATGCGGCGGGTACCTACGAGCAGTACTTC. Protein product: CASSQDAAGTYEQYF.

The V call is TRBV6-5, the J call TRBJ2-7; 7 bases are shared with TRBD1. Germline loops: CDR1 MNHEY, CDR2 SVGAGI. This CDR3 spans 15 amino acids. V trimming: 2 bases; J trimming: 0 bases; junction bases outside the gene matches: 4. CDR3 amino acids: CASSYPDRTSYEQYF. CDR3 DNA sequence: TGTGCCAGCAGTTACCCGGACAGGACCTCCTACGAGCAGTACTTC.

The rearrangement links TRBV6-5 to TRBJ2-1; a weak D match, TRBD2 (6 bases). The CDR3 is 11 residues long. Germline CDR1 is MNHEY and CDR2 is SVGAGI. The germline V and J ends were trimmed by 5 bases and 12 bases, with 11 bases remaining between them. The CDR3 region is CASSGRRVQFF. CDR3 in DNA: TGTGCCAGCAGTGGCAGGAGGGTGCAGTTCTTC.

In this sample, this clone turned up a few times. J is TRBJ1-3 and V is TRBV19; no clear D. The CDR3 is 10 amino acids. V dropped 10 bases and J dropped 7 bases, with 8 bases sitting between them. The germline gives CDR1 LNHDA, CDR2 SQIVND (reference sequence). Here the CDR3 reads CATTGNTIYF. DNA for the CDR3: TGTGCCACTACGGGGAACACCATATATTTT.